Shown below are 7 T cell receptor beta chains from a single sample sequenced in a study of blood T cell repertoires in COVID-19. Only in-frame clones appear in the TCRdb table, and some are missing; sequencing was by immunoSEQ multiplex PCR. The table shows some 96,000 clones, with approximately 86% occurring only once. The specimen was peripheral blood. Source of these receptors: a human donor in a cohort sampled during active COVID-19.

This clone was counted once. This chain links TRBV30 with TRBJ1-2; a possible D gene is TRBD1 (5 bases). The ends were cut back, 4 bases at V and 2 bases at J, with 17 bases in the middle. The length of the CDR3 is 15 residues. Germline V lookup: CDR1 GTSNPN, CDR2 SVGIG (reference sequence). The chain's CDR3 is CAWILEDQGNYGYTF. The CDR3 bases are TGTGCCTGGATCCTCGAGGATCAGGGAAACTATGGCTACACCTTC.

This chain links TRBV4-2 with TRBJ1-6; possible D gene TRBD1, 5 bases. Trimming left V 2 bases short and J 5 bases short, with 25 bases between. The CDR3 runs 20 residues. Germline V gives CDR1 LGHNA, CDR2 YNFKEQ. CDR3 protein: CASSQRLLPGAGANNSPLHF. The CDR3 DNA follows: TGTGCCAGCAGCCAAAGGCTTCTCCCTGGAGCTGGGGCTAATAATTCACCCCTCCACTTT.

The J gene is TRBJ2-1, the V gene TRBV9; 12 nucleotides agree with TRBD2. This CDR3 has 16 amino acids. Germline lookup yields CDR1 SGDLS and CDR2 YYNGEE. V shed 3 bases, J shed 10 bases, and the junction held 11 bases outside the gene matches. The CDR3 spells CASSGETSGSFWEQFF. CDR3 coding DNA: TGTGCCAGCAGCGGAGAGACTAGCGGGAGTTTCTGGGAGCAGTTCTTC.

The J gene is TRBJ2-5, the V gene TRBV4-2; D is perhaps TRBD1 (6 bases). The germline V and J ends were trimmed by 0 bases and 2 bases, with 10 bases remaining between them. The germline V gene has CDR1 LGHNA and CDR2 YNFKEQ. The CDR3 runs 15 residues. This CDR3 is CASSQDRGYQETQYF. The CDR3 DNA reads TGTGCCAGCAGCCAAGATAGGGGGTATCAAGAGACCCAGTACTTC.

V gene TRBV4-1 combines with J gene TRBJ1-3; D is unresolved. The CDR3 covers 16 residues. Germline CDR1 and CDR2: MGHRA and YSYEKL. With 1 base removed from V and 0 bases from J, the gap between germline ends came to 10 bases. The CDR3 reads CASSQAARSSGNTIYF. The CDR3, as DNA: TGCGCCAGCAGCCAAGCTGCCCGGAGCTCTGGAAACACCATATATTTT.

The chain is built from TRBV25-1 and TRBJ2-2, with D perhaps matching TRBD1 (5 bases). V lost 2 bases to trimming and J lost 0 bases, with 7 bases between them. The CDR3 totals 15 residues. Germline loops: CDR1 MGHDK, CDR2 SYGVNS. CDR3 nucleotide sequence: TGTGCCAGCAGTGAACCCAGGGCGAACACCGGGGAGCTGTTTTTT. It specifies CASSEPRANTGELFF.

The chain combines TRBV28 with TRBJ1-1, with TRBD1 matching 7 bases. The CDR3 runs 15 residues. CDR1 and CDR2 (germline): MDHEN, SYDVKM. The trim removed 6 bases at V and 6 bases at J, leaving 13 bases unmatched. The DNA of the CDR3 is TGTGCCAGCAGCCCTCCCGGACAGGCCGGTTCTGAAGCTTTCTTT. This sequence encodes CASSPPGQAGSEAFF.